A single T cell receptor (beta chain) is shown here with its context. Antigen: not known. Measured with immunoSEQ multiplex PCR; TCRdb has only the in-frame clones, and not every one. The sample has some 170,000 clones, approximately 90% seen once. This record comes from a study of T cell responses to AZD1222 COVID-19 vaccine. The V gene end was trimmed by 5 bases and the J gene end by 7 bases; junction bases not matched to a gene: 7. Germline V CDR1 and CDR2: SGHVS, FNYEAQ. The CDR3 is 14 residues long. Whole-study findings and limits: Mostly white British, mostly female donors; authors suggested clonal diversity may be underestimated.

The sequencing used peripheral blood, collected on day 0 of AZD1222 vaccination. This TCR came from an adult in good health. V and J are TRBV7-6 and TRBJ2-1, with 8 bases aligning to TRBD2. CDR3 loop: CASSPSGLGNEQFF. In DNA, the CDR3 is TGTGCCAGCAGCCCCTCGGGACTAGGAAATGAGCAGTTCTTC.